The next 30 T cell receptor beta chains were all read from a single sample in a study of Graves' ophthalmopathy and Graves' hyperthyroidism. Amplification from RNA transcripts yielded the TCR beta CDR3 regions. Second-round multiplex PCR came after a first-round RT-PCR that employed HTBI primers. TCRdb independently ran MiXCR on the multiplex PCR reads; one entry per CDR3 protein. Among roughly 610,000 distinct CDR3 sequences listed, 22% were seen once. Sequenced: peripheral blood. Receptors originate from a woman aged 18-29 years with stable Graves' hyperthyroidism. Some clones in this sample may be carry-over from other donors' samples.

The chain carries TRBV7-2 and TRBJ1-1; D not resolved. Germline values: CDR1 SGHTA, CDR2 FQGNSA. V was pared by 3 bases and J by 5 bases, with 7 bases between. The CDR3 is made up of 12 amino acids. CDR3: CASSFSATEAFF. Written as DNA, the CDR3 is TGTGCCAGCAGCTTTAGTGCGACTGAAGCTTTCTTT.

The table lists this clonotype with many counts. The chain is built from TRBV11-2 and TRBJ2-5; 10 bases are a match to TRBD1. With V trimmed by 4 bases and J by 4 bases, 9 bases remained unmatched. The germline V gene has CDR1 SGHAT and CDR2 FQNNGV. The CDR3 sequence is 16 residues long. The CDR3 region has the DNA TGTGCCAGCAGCTCCAGCAACCGGGACAGGGGAGAGACCCAGTACTTC. It specifies CASSSSNRDRGETQYF.

V is TRBV19 and J is TRBJ1-5; D perhaps matches TRBD1 (5 bases). Deletions cut 2 bases from V and 3 bases from J, with 17 bases between. There are 17 residues in the CDR3. Germline assignment: CDR1 LNHDA and CDR2 SQIVND (reference sequence). CDR3 protein: CASSIIGGGSANQPQHF. CDR3 coding DNA: TGTGCCAGTAGTATAATCGGGGGTGGTTCAGCCAATCAGCCCCAGCATTTT.

This clonotype was observed a few times. The chain employs TRBV12-3 or TRBV12-4 and TRBJ1-2; 9 bases agree with TRBD1. J lost 0 bases, V lost 5 bases, and 10 bases had no gene match. This CDR3 is 17 amino acids long. The CDR3: CASSHRQGGLANYGYTF. In DNA, the CDR3 is TGTGCCAGCAGTCATCGACAGGGGGGTCTAGCTAACTATGGCTACACCTTC.

The chain links TRBV10-1 to TRBJ2-4, with D possibly being TRBD2 (6 bases). The germline V gene encodes CDR1 WNHNN and CDR2 SYGVQD (reference sequence). V lost 4 bases, J lost 14 bases, and 21 bases lay in between. CDR3 length: 14 residues. The CDR3 DNA is TGCGCCAGCAGTGCTGGGGGAGGCAAAAACACTAAGTACTTC. This encodes CASSAGGGKNTKYF.

This clonotype showed up many times. V gene TRBV4-2 combines with J gene TRBJ2-7; D ambiguous. Trimming shortened V by 1 base and J by 2 bases, and 12 bases separated the two germline ends. The V gene's germline CDR1 is LGHNA and CDR2 YNFKEQ. The CDR3 is 15 residues long. The CDR3 region has the DNA TGTGCCAGCAGCCAAGTTCAGGCGGTCACCTACGAGCAGTACTTC. As protein: CASSQVQAVTYEQYF.

The V call is TRBV10-2, the J call TRBJ1-1, with 9 bases identical to TRBD1. Germline V CDR1 and CDR2: WSHSY, SAAADI. V lost 6 bases, J lost 4 bases, and 9 bases stayed unmatched. The CDR3 consists of 15 residues. CDR3: CASRLTGGDGTEAFF. Here the CDR3 DNA reads TGCGCCAGCAGGCTCACAGGGGGCGATGGCACTGAAGCTTTCTTT.

This clonotype was detected ten times or more. The gene calls are TRBV30 and TRBJ2-2; TRBD2 matches 10 bases. Germline V gene sequence: CDR1 GTSNPN, CDR2 SVGIG (reference sequence). The CDR3 loop spans 15 amino acids. The trim removed 1 base at V and 4 bases at J, leaving 3 bases unmatched. In DNA form, the CDR3 reads TGTGCCTGGAGTGGGGCTAGCGGGAGCACCGGGGAGCTGTTTTTT. It specifies CAWSGASGSTGELFF.

This clonotype occurred many times. The chain employs TRBV12-3 or TRBV12-4 and TRBJ2-5; unclear D gene. The ends were cut back, 0 bases at V and 3 bases at J, with 8 bases in the middle. The length of the CDR3 is 14 residues. CDR3 in amino acids: CASSLALTKETQYF. CDR3 DNA: TGTGCCAGCAGTTTAGCGTTAACAAAAGAGACCCAGTACTTC.

In its sample, this clonotype was seen many times. The V call is TRBV15, the J call TRBJ1-2; TRBD1 might be the D (5 bases). The V gene's germline CDR1 is LNHNV and CDR2 YYDKDF (reference sequence). The CDR3 is 12 amino acids. The V and J ends lost 3 bases and 4 bases respectively, with 6 bases between them. Here the CDR3 DNA reads TGTGCCACCAGCAGCGACAGCTATGGCTACACCTTC. Encoded protein: CATSSDSYGYTF.

This clonotype was seen many times. The chain carries TRBV20-1 and TRBJ1-1, with D uncertain. The CDR3 length is 12 residues. Germline V gene data show CDR1 as DFQATT and CDR2 as SNEGSKA (reference sequence). V lost 6 bases and J 1 base, leaving 9 bases between the germline ends. The CDR3 here is CSATTENTEAFF. CDR3 in DNA: TGCAGTGCCACTACAGAGAACACTGAAGCTTTCTTT.

This clonotype was observed many times. V is TRBV12-5 and J is TRBJ1-1; D ambiguous. Trimming shortened V by 4 bases and J by 7 bases, and 22 bases separated the two germline ends. Germline CDR1 and CDR2: LGHNT and FRNRAP. The CDR3 is 16 residues long. The CDR3, as DNA: TGTGCTAGTGGTTCCCGGACCTGGGCAGGATCTAATGAAGCTTTCTTT. This translates into CASGSRTWAGSNEAFF.

This clonotype was picked up many times. This chain links TRBV24-1 with TRBJ2-5, with TRBD2 matching over 10 bases. From germline, CDR1 is KGHDR and CDR2 SFDVKD. This CDR3 is built from 17 residues. The V and J ends lost 2 bases and 1 base, in that order; junction bases with no gene match: 6. DNA of the CDR3: TGTGCCACCAGTGATTCCACTAGCGGGGTTGCCCAAGAGACCCAGTACTTC. Its translation: CATSDSTSGVAQETQYF.

In its sample, this clonotype was seen many times. The V and J genes are TRBV20-1 and TRBJ2-1; D not resolved. The V end was cut by 3 bases, the J end by 7 bases, with 4 bases between. Germline loops: CDR1 DFQATT, CDR2 SNEGSKA (reference sequence). The CDR3 length is 10 residues. This CDR3 is CSARRNEQFF. The CDR3 DNA reads TGCAGTGCTAGGAGGAATGAGCAGTTCTTC.

This clonotype was seen ten or more times. This chain uses TRBV12-3 or TRBV12-4 with TRBJ1-3; no firm D call. The length of the CDR3 is 14 residues. Trimming took off 3 bases at V and 0 bases at J, with 6 bases between the two ends. CDR3 amino acids: CASSFATSGNTIYF. CDR3 nucleotide sequence: TGTGCCAGCAGTTTCGCAACCTCTGGAAACACCATATATTTT.

Ten or more counts support this clonotype. The chain employs TRBV30 and TRBJ2-5, with D maybe TRBD1 (6 bases). Germline values: CDR1 GTSNPN, CDR2 SVGIG (reference sequence). Trimming pared 5 bases from V and 4 bases from J, leaving 20 bases between. The CDR3 totals 15 residues. In DNA form, the CDR3 reads TGTGCCTGGGGAGCAGGGGCCTCCGTTGGAGAGACCCAGTACTTC. It is translated as CAWGAGASVGETQYF.

This clonotype has just a few counts. J is TRBJ2-5 and V is TRBV6-1; D remains unclear. The CDR3 extends over 15 amino acids. Germline V gene lookup returns CDR1 MNHNS and CDR2 SASEGT. The V end was cut by 10 bases, the J end by 5 bases, with 23 bases between. CDR3 sequence: CATSLGFGSHETQYF. The CDR3 DNA reads TGTGCCACATCCCTCGGGTTCGGATCGCATGAGACCCAGTACTTC.

At least ten counts were recorded for this clonotype. The chain recombines TRBV7-2 with TRBJ2-4; no firm D call. This CDR3 is built from 14 residues. Trimming pared 3 bases from V and 3 bases from J, leaving 9 bases between. Germline V gene data show CDR1 as SGHTA and CDR2 as FQGNSA. CDR3 DNA: TGTGCCAGCAGCTTCAATTATGTCAAAAACATTCAGTACTTC. The encoded protein is CASSFNYVKNIQYF.

This chain uses TRBV4-2 with TRBJ2-7; possible D gene TRBD1, 5 bases. V lost 0 bases and J lost 0, with 9 bases in between. The CDR3 is made up of 15 amino acids. Germline CDR1 reads LGHNA; CDR2 reads YNFKEQ. The CDR3 bases are TGTGCCAGCAGCCAAGATCCCCAGGGCTCCTACGAGCAGTACTTC. As protein: CASSQDPQGSYEQYF.

The sample holds one count of this clonotype. At one end, the junction sequence differs from germline, possibly due to a read error. This chain links TRBV14 with TRBJ1-2; no clear D gene. This CDR3 is built from 13 residues. CDR1 is SGHDN and CDR2 is FVKESK in the germline V gene. The CDR3 nucleotides read TGTGCCAGCAGCCAAGACAGAAACTATGGCTACAGCTTC. Its protein is CASSQDRNYGYSF.

The chain has TRBV20-1 and TRBJ1-3; no reliable D call. The V gene lost 6 bases and the J gene lost 7 bases, with 16 bases spanning the gap. This CDR3 has 13 residues. Germline CDR1 DFQATT, CDR2 SNEGSKA (reference sequence). CDR3 DNA: TGCAGTGCACCCAACCCGGGTCGGAACACCATATATTTT. Encoded protein: CSAPNPGRNTIYF.

This clonotype came up a few times. The rearrangement uses TRBV13 and TRBJ1-2; 10 bases align to TRBD1. V gave up 5 bases and J gave up 5 bases; unmatched junction bases: 8. The germline CDR1 and CDR2 sequences are PRHDT and FYEKMQ (reference sequence). The CDR3 consists of 15 residues. The CDR3 reads CASSPVRQGAYGYTF. DNA for the CDR3: TGTGCCAGCAGCCCCGTCCGACAGGGGGCTTATGGCTACACCTTC.

In its sample, this clonotype was seen a few times. The J gene is TRBJ2-7, the V gene TRBV18, with D perhaps TRBD2 (7 bases). The CDR3 has 15 amino acids. Trimming shortened V by 2 bases and J by 0 bases, and 11 bases separated the two germline ends. Germline V CDR1 and CDR2: KGHSH, LQKENI. The CDR3, as DNA: TGTGCCAGCTCACCAAGGGGGGGGCTCTCCTACGAGCAGTACTTC. Residues: CASSPRGGLSYEQYF.

This clonotype has at least ten counts. The V call is TRBV6-5, the J call TRBJ2-4; 7 bases line up with TRBD2. Germline CDR1 reads MNHEY; CDR2 reads SVGAGI. With V trimmed by 0 bases and J by 2 bases, 1 base remained unmatched. CDR3 size: 15 residues. DNA of the CDR3: TGTGCCAGCAGTTACTCAGGGACTACCAAAAACATTCAGTACTTC. Protein product: CASSYSGTTKNIQYF.

This clonotype has a count of ten or more. The CDR3, as DNA: TGCGCCAGCAGCCCTACGACAACGAACACTGAAGCTTTCTTT. It codes for CASSPTTTNTEAFF. V usage is TRBV5-1 and J usage is TRBJ1-1; D is unresolved. Trimming shortened V by 4 bases and J by 1 base, and 11 bases separated the two germline ends. Germline V CDR1 and CDR2: SGHRS, YFSETQ. CDR3 length: 14 amino acids.

This clonotype occurred many times. This chain joins TRBV10-2 and TRBJ2-7, with 8 bases that match TRBD1. The V gene end was trimmed by 4 bases and the J gene end by 3 bases; junction bases not matched to a gene: 8. Germline V gene lookup returns CDR1 WSHSY and CDR2 SAAADI. CDR3 length equals 15 residues. The CDR3: CASSVPGQERYEQYF. DNA of the CDR3: TGCGCCAGCAGTGTCCCGGGACAGGAGCGCTACGAGCAGTACTTC.

This clonotype has only a few counts. This chain links TRBV11-2 with TRBJ1-4; no definite D call. Trimming removed 1 base at V and 7 bases at J, with 7 bases between. CDR3 length: 13 amino acids. The germline V gene encodes CDR1 SGHAT and CDR2 FQNNGV. CDR3 loop: CASSLVGGEKLFF. The CDR3 DNA follows: TGTGCCAGCAGCTTAGTGGGCGGTGAAAAACTGTTTTTT.

This clonotype was picked up a small number of times. J is TRBJ1-1 and V is TRBV6-5; D is ambiguous. Germline V gene data show CDR1 as MNHEY and CDR2 as SVGAGI. This CDR3 contains 15 residues. The V gene lost 4 bases and the J gene lost 1 base, with 13 bases spanning the gap. This chain's CDR3 is CASSSVQPRNTEAFF. The CDR3 nucleotides read TGTGCCAGCAGTTCCGTCCAGCCCCGGAACACTGAAGCTTTCTTT.

In regard to this clonotype: The conserved phenylalanine or tryptophan is not found at the CDR3 terminus, so this likely reflects a read error. No DNA is shown, since the ends of the CDR3 on it are uncertain; the CDR3 is the one TCRdb lists. The rearrangement joins TRBV6-5 to TRBJ2-2. CDR1 and CDR2 from the germline V gene are MNHEY and SVGAGI. From its first to its last residue, the CDR3 has 14 amino acids. The CDR3 region is CASISGEMGGELLL.

This clonotype was counted at least ten times. The CDR3 DNA follows: TGTGCCAGCAGCTTGGCGGGGGACACTGGAAACACCATATATTTT. It is translated as CASSLAGDTGNTIYF. V usage is TRBV5-4 and J usage is TRBJ1-3, with a tentative D call TRBD1 (6 bases). Deletions cut 0 bases from V and 2 bases from J, with 9 bases between. The V gene's germline CDR1 is SGHNT and CDR2 YYREEE (reference sequence). The CDR3 totals 15 residues.